Shown below are 15 T cell receptor beta chains from a single sample sequenced in a study of molecular identifiers for immune sequencing clone quantification. TCRdb re-called the PCR reads through MiXCR, storing one row per CDR3 protein. The sample shows 460,000 or so distinct CDR3 sequences, around 25% of them seen only once. The specimen sequenced was naive CD8+ T cells from blood, with Jurkat cell RNA spiked in. Subset here: FACS-sorted CD8+CD4-CCR7+CD45RA+ naive T cells. These receptors were obtained from a human donor in good health. Some libraries in this study had Jurkat cell RNA spiked in.

In the case of this clonotype: A clone one base away is much larger, so this may be a read error. This chain uses TRBV7-2 with TRBJ2-3; 8 bases align to TRBD2. Germline V CDR1 and CDR2: SGHTA, FQGNSA. V was clipped by 5 bases and J by 8 bases; unmatched bases: 15. The length of the CDR3 is 16 residues. The CDR3 DNA follows: TGTGCCAGCAGCCTAGGGTGGCGGGGGGTCTCAGGTACGCAGTATTTT. It is translated as CASSLGWRGVSGTQYF.

This clonotype was seen ten or more times. The rearrangement joins TRBV6-2 or TRBV6-3 to TRBJ1-5; 9 nucleotides align to TRBD1. The CDR3 consists of 15 residues. V dropped 6 bases and J dropped 4; count of bases not matched to a gene: 7. Germline CDR1 is MNHEY and CDR2 is SVGEGT. In DNA form, the CDR3 reads TGTGCCAGCAGCCCACAGGGGGCTCCAAATCAGCCCCAGCATTTT. Encoded protein: CASSPQGAPNQPQHF.

The table lists this clonotype with a few counts. V usage is TRBV12-3 or TRBV12-4 and J usage is TRBJ1-2; the match to TRBD1 covers 7 bases. The CDR3 spans 13 residues. V gave up 7 bases and J gave up 4 bases; unmatched junction bases: 6. For the CDR3, the DNA is TGTGCCAGCAACCCGGGACAGAGCTATGGCTACACCTTC. This sequence encodes CASNPGQSYGYTF.

The chain uses TRBV5-4 and TRBJ1-1; no firm D call. Germline V lookup: CDR1 SGHNT, CDR2 YYREEE (reference sequence). Trimming took 4 bases from V and 2 from J, leaving 15 bases between them. The CDR3 contains 15 residues. The CDR3 is CASSPSPDPNTEAFF. DNA for the CDR3: TGTGCCAGCAGCCCCTCTCCAGATCCAAACACTGAAGCTTTCTTT. The entire variable domain, with the rest obtained from reference TRBV5-4 and TRBJ1-1, is as follows: ETGVTQSPTHLIKTRGQQVTLRCSSQSGHNTVSWYQQALGQGPQFIFQYYREEENGRGNFPPRFSGLQFPNYSSELNVNALELDDSALYLCASSPSPDPNTEAFFGQGTRLTVV.

This clonotype occurred many times. The chain employs TRBV20-1 and TRBJ2-7; D could derive from TRBD1 or TRBD2 (5 bases each). The CDR3 loop spans 12 amino acids. V was pared by 6 bases and J by 6 bases, with 15 bases between. The germline V gene has CDR1 DFQATT and CDR2 SNEGSKA (reference sequence). CDR3 amino acids: CSAPGPTAEQYF. CDR3 nucleotide sequence: TGCAGTGCCCCGGGACCGACTGCCGAGCAGTACTTC.

CDR3 region: CSGRAGNYQETQYF. In DNA form, the CDR3 reads TGCAGCGGAAGGGCAGGGAACTACCAAGAGACCCAGTACTTC. The chain employs TRBV29-1 and TRBJ2-5; tentatively, D is TRBD1 (5 bases). Trimming removed 7 bases at V and 0 bases at J, with 15 bases between. This CDR3 is built from 14 residues. Germline V gene lookup returns CDR1 SQVTM and CDR2 ANQGSEA.

Concerning this clonotype itself: Compared with germline, one end of the junction differs, possibly owing to a read error. The genes are TRBV5-3 and TRBJ2-2; D unclear. TRBV5-3 is labeled an ORF, and its function is uncertain. This CDR3 spans 15 amino acids. DNA for the CDR3: TGTGCCAGCAGCAATGGTGACTCGAACACCAGGGAGCTGTTTTTT. This encodes CASSNGDSNTRELFF.

This clonotype was counted a few times. The V call is TRBV29-1, the J call TRBJ1-2, with D hard to call. The CDR3 is 14 amino acids. Germline loops: CDR1 SQVTM, CDR2 ANQGSEA. Trimming cost V 6 bases and J 8 bases, with 22 bases left between them. The CDR3 spells CSVYERGTYEGYTF. CDR3 in DNA: TGCAGCGTCTACGAGCGAGGAACATACGAAGGCTACACCTTC.

This clonotype was observed many times. V and J are TRBV9 and TRBJ2-5; D perhaps matches TRBD2 (5 bases). CDR3 length: 14 residues. Looked up from germline, CDR1 is SGDLS and CDR2 is YYNGEE. Trimming removed 0 bases at V and 5 bases at J, with 11 bases between. The CDR3 protein is CASSVAGVDETQYF. The DNA for the CDR3 is TGTGCCAGCAGCGTAGCCGGGGTTGACGAGACCCAGTACTTC.

This clonotype was picked up many times. V and J are TRBV19 and TRBJ2-7, with D possibly being TRBD2 (5 bases). The germline CDR1 and CDR2 sequences are LNHDA and SQIVND (reference sequence). V dropped 7 bases and J dropped 6 bases, with 13 bases sitting between them. The CDR3 has 12 amino acids. The DNA of the CDR3 is TGTGCCAGTACCACCCCCGGAGGCGAGCAGTACTTC. As protein: CASTTPGGEQYF.

In regard to this clonotype: A much larger clone differs from this one at a single base, so this may be a read error. This chain's CDR3 is CAISESWAGDTKTQYF. CDR3 bases: TGTGCCATCAGTGAGTCGTGGGCAGGGGATACGAAGACCCAGTACTTC. This chain connects TRBV10-3 to TRBJ2-5, with a tentative D call TRBD1 (6 bases). CDR1 is ENHRY and CDR2 is SYGVKD in the germline V gene. V lost 0 bases and J lost 6, with 17 bases in between. The CDR3 has 16 amino acids.

This chain links TRBV27 with TRBJ2-7; D ambiguous. CDR1 and CDR2 from the germline V gene are MNHEY and SMNVEV (reference sequence). CDR3 length equals 14 residues. The V end lost 7 bases, the J end lost 6 bases, and 19 bases lay between the germline ends. CDR3 coding DNA: TGTGCCAGCAACCCATTTTATGCCGGGCCCGAGCAGTACTTC. Translating gives CASNPFYAGPEQYF.

This chain joins TRBV6-1 and TRBJ2-7, with D hard to call. The CDR3 runs 15 residues. The V gene's germline CDR1 is MNHNS and CDR2 SASEGT. The V gene lost 1 base and the J gene lost 0 bases, with 10 bases spanning the gap. The CDR3 nucleotides read TGTGCCAGCAGTGAAGGAAGGACGTACTCCTACGAGCAGTACTTC. Its protein product is CASSEGRTYSYEQYF.

This clonotype was observed a single time. Being one base from a much bigger clone, this may be a read error. The chain employs TRBV7-9 and TRBJ1-5; D gene ambiguous. Trimming removed 10 bases at V and 3 bases at J, with 19 bases between. CDR3 length: 15 amino acids. The germline gives CDR1 SEHNR, CDR2 FQNEAQ (reference sequence). The CDR3 sequence is CATERWAEYNQPQHF. CDR3 nucleotides: TGTGCCACCGAGCGTTGGGCAGAATACAATCAGCCCCAGCATTTT.

This clonotype was counted between two and nine times. The chain has TRBV6-2 or TRBV6-3 and TRBJ1-3; 8 positions agree with TRBD1. Germline V lookup: CDR1 MNHEY, CDR2 SVGEGT. CDR3 length equals 16 residues. Unmatched junction bases numbered 7, after V lost 4 bases and J lost 2 bases. CDR3 residues: CASSSGQGGTGNTIYF. In DNA, the CDR3 is TGTGCCAGCAGTTCCGGACAGGGCGGAACTGGAAACACCATATATTTT.